These 14 T cell receptor beta chains were all obtained from the same sample, sequenced in a study of control samples from healthy donors and cancer patients. Using immunoSEQ multiplex PCR, the repertoire was profiled, and TCRdb retains in-frame clones only, with some absent. The repertoire has tens of thousands of clones, approximately 87% of them found once; the top ten carry about 1.6%. The specimen was PBMCs. Receptor source: a woman between 40 and 55 years old with lung cancer.

The genes are TRBV6-2 or TRBV6-3 and TRBJ2-7; D is possibly TRBD1 (6 bases). The ends were cut back, 4 bases at V and 4 bases at J, with 17 bases in the middle. Germline V lookup: CDR1 MNHEY, CDR2 SVGEGT. CDR3 length equals 15 residues. The CDR3 is CASSSYRDWEYEQYF. The CDR3 nucleotides are TGTGCCAGCAGTTCATACAGGGATTGGGAGTACGAGCAGTACTTC.

The chain recombines TRBV18 with TRBJ1-2; TRBD1 matches at 11 bases. CDR3 length: 15 amino acids. J gave up 6 bases and V 6 bases, and 9 bases lay outside the gene matches. Germline V CDR1 and CDR2: KGHSH, LQKENI. Written as DNA, the CDR3 is TGTGCCAGCTCCATTTCGGACAGGGGGCTTAATGGCTACACCTTC. Translating it yields CASSISDRGLNGYTF.

The chain joins TRBV5-4 to TRBJ2-3; no reliable D call. Germline-derived CDR1 and CDR2 are SGHNT and YYREEE (reference sequence). The CDR3 runs to 14 residues. V was shortened by 2 bases and J by 3 bases, with 10 bases between the two germline ends. The CDR3 nucleotides read TGTGCCAGCAGCTTACCGTCGGAGACAGATACGCAGTATTTT. Translation gives CASSLPSETDTQYF.

V is TRBV28 and J is TRBJ1-6; D is ambiguous. The CDR3 contains 15 residues. Looked up from germline, CDR1 is MDHEN and CDR2 is SYDVKM. Trimming removed 8 bases at V and 6 bases at J, with 17 bases between. CDR3 sequence: CASHTQHSGNSPLHF. CDR3 DNA sequence: TGTGCCAGCCATACCCAACACTCGGGTAATTCACCCCTCCACTTT.

The rearrangement joins TRBV7-9 to TRBJ1-1; no definite D call. Per germline, CDR1 SEHNR and CDR2 FQNEAQ (reference sequence). This CDR3 region has 13 residues. V shed 1 base and J shed 1 base, with 4 bases lying between them. CDR3 protein: CASSLEANTEAFF. The CDR3 DNA reads TGTGCCAGCAGCTTAGAGGCGAACACTGAAGCTTTCTTT. Using reference TRBV7-9 and TRBJ1-1 for the parts outside the CDR3, the full variable domain is DTGVSQNPRHKITKRGQNVTFRCDPISEHNRLYWYRQTLGQGPEFLTYFQNEAQLEKSRLLSDRFSAERPKGSFSTLEIQRTEQGDSAMYLCASSLEANTEAFFGQGTRLTVV.

V usage is TRBV9 and J usage is TRBJ1-4; perhaps TRBD1 as D (6 bases). CDR1 SGDLS and CDR2 YYNGEE come from the germline V gene. The CDR3 runs to 14 residues. Trimming took 7 bases from V and 1 from J, leaving 11 bases between them. The CDR3 bases are TGTGCCAGCGGGGGGCAAGAAACTAATGAAAAACTGTTTTTT. Protein sequence: CASGGQETNEKLFF.

The V and J genes are TRBV5-1 and TRBJ2-7, with TRBD1 matching over 9 bases. From germline, CDR1 is SGHRS and CDR2 YFSETQ. V shed 2 bases and J 4 bases; nucleotides not matched to a gene: 10. The CDR3 sequence is 16 residues long. The CDR3 sequence: CASSLNSGTGLYEQYF. As DNA, the CDR3 is TGCGCCAGCAGCTTAAACTCCGGGACAGGGCTGTACGAGCAGTACTTC. Based on the CDR3 plus reference TRBV5-1 and TRBJ2-7, the full variable domain is KAGVTQTPRYLIKTRGQQVTLSCSPISGHRSVSWYQQTPGQGLQFLFEYFSETQRNKGNFPGRFSGRQFSNSRSEMNVSTLELGDSALYLCASSLNSGTGLYEQYFGPGTRLTVT.

The gene calls are TRBV11-3 and TRBJ2-3; D tentatively fits TRBD1 or TRBD2 (5 bases each). Trimming pared 1 base from V and 0 bases from J, leaving 8 bases between. The CDR3 totals 15 residues. CDR1 SGHNT and CDR2 YENEEA come from the germline V gene. The CDR3 is CASSLGGPSTDTQYF. DNA of the CDR3: TGTGCCAGCAGCTTAGGGGGACCCAGCACAGATACGCAGTATTTT.

This clone was detected only once. In DNA, the CDR3 is TGTGCCTGGAGTGTAGGGCCCAACAATGAGCAGTTCTTC. Translating gives CAWSVGPNNEQFF. The chain uses TRBV30 and TRBJ2-1; D unclear. The CDR3 consists of 13 residues. Germline lookup yields CDR1 GTSNPN and CDR2 SVGIG (reference sequence). Between the trimmed V and J ends, which lost 0 bases and 5 bases, there was a span of 8 bases. Looking up the rest from reference TRBV30 and TRBJ2-1 gives the full variable domain: SQTIHQWPATLVQPVGSPLSLECTVEGTSNPNLYWYRQAAGRGLQLLFYSVGIGQISSEVPQNLSASRPQDRQFILSSKKLLLSDSGFYLCAWSVGPNNEQFFGPGTRLTVL.

This rearrangement joins TRBV28 to TRBJ2-2, with 10 bases aligning to TRBD1. J gave up 4 bases and V 6 bases, and 8 bases lay outside the gene matches. CDR1 is MDHEN and CDR2 is SYDVKM in the germline V gene. CDR3 size: 16 residues. CDR3 loop: CASRPRDRGFTGELFF. In DNA form, the CDR3 reads TGTGCCAGCAGACCTCGGGACAGGGGATTCACCGGGGAGCTGTTTTTT. Together with reference TRBV28 and TRBJ2-2, the CDR3 gives the full variable domain: DVKVTQSSRYLVKRTGEKVFLECVQDMDHENMFWYRQDPGLGLRLIYFSYDVKMKEKGDIPEGYSVSREKKERFSLILESASTNQTSMYLCASRPRDRGFTGELFFGEGSRLTVL.

The V gene is TRBV28, the J gene TRBJ1-2, with D perhaps TRBD1 (6 bases). This CDR3 spans 16 amino acids. CDR1 and CDR2 from the germline V gene are MDHEN and SYDVKM. The V and J ends lost 5 bases and 1 base respectively, with 17 bases between them. The CDR3 sequence: CASSPPRQAFNYGYTF. DNA for the CDR3: TGTGCCAGCAGTCCACCCCGACAGGCTTTTAACTATGGCTACACCTTC.

This rearrangement joins TRBV18 to TRBJ1-1; D is uncertain. The CDR3 sequence is 16 residues long. Trimming took 3 bases from V and 0 from J, leaving 14 bases between them. The germline V gene encodes CDR1 KGHSH and CDR2 LQKENI. In nucleotides, the CDR3 is TGTGCCAGCTCACCTAGCGCACTGAAGCTGAACACTGAAGCTTTCTTT. Translated: CASSPSALKLNTEAFF.

The table lists this clone with a few counts. V usage is TRBV6-5 and J usage is TRBJ2-3; D not certain. The CDR3 is made up of 12 amino acids. V was trimmed by 10 bases and J by 1 base, leaving 9 bases between them. The germline CDR1 and CDR2 sequences are MNHEY and SVGAGI. This CDR3 reads CATSPGTDTQYF. In nucleotides, the CDR3 is TGTGCCACCAGCCCAGGCACAGATACGCAGTATTTT.

The rearrangement joins TRBV6-6 to TRBJ1-5, with unresolved D. The V gene lost 6 bases and the J gene lost 7 bases, with 16 bases spanning the gap. Germline loops: CDR1 MNHNY, CDR2 SVGAGI (reference sequence). There are 14 residues in the CDR3. CDR3 in amino acids: CASSETQAVQPQHF. In nucleotides, the CDR3 is TGTGCCAGCAGCGAAACTCAAGCGGTACAGCCCCAGCATTTT.